Sequencing of this TCR beta chain was carried out in a study of Graves' ophthalmopathy and Graves' hyperthyroidism (dated by TCRdb to 2017 to 2018). About the study as a whole: Hyperthyroidism was defined as stable when no progression to ophthalmopathy occurred within 18 months of follow-up. TCR beta repertoire signatures were used to distinguish Graves' ophthalmopathy from Graves' hyperthyroidism and to predict progression to ophthalmopathy. In total, 135 blood samples were TCR-sequenced: 43 ophthalmopathy, around 75 hyperthyroidism and roughly 17 hyperthyroidism-to-ophthalmopathy patients. To explore V-J signatures that separate ophthalmopathy from hyperthyroidism, a discovery set of 95 to 100 patients was enrolled, consisting of about 45 with ophthalmopathy and roughly 60 with stable hyperthyroidism. For independent validation, a separate cohort was made up of some 19 hyperthyroidism patients plus 17 patients who later progressed from hyperthyroidism to ophthalmopathy. In about 6 hyperthyroidism patients, the T-cell repertoire of thyroid tissue was compared with the T-cell repertoire of blood. Following sampling, methimazole starting at 30 mg daily was administered to hyperthyroidism patients, and high-dose intravenous methylprednisolone was administered to ophthalmopathy patients. The research as a whole found: Among expanded thyroid clonotypes with frequency above 0.001, most also showed up in blood, which suggests that blood repertoires may reflect the thyroid immune response. In validation, the model predicted ophthalmopathy progression with more than 70% sensitivity and roughly 72% specificity; some twelve predicted patients were CT-confirmed with GO in a median of around 6 months. No statistical method was used to set the sample size in advance, and the investigators knew which group each participant was assigned to. The 13-signature model separated ophthalmopathy from stable hyperthyroidism with around 90% sensitivity and approximately 83% specificity in cross-validation, and 80%/75% in the test set.

A word on this clonotype: The clone's antigen remains unknown. Base qualities are missing; no much larger clone stands one base away.

Inclusive of the bounding cysteine and phenylalanine, the CDR3 is 17 residues long. Only the CDR3 region is kept as DNA, spanning 51 bases read in frame from base 1. The germline V and J ends show losses of 3 bases and 5 bases respectively, and no gene match explains 16 bases of the junction. The germline V gene supplies CDR1 SQVTM and CDR2 ANQGSEA. For repertoire sequencing, TCR beta CDR3 regions were amplified from RNA transcripts. The first round was an RT-PCR using HTBI primers with the Qiagen OneStep RT-PCR kit, and this first round was followed by a second-round multiplex PCR, then size selection and purification. Libraries were sequenced paired-end with 100 bp reads on an Illumina HiSeq2000. The original pipeline was this. SOAPnuke was used for read processing, and reads with adapters, uncalled bases, a mean Phred below 15, or no exact constant-primer or identifier match were discarded. COPE v1.2.5 was used to merge high-quality paired reads. Each unique nucleotide sequence was treated as a clonotype, and MiTCR v1.1 was used to align the clonotypes to the IMGT TRB V, D and J references. Only V-J combinations with frequency above 0.0001 were analysed, covering around 99% of repertoires. For each V-J combination, a TCR clonal expansion and chaos score was defined as the ratio of F50 clonal expansion to chaos observed in the TCRdist matrix. Welch's t-statistics and random forest were used to reduce the features to 10 to 15 V-J combinations, which were then used as input to a naive Bayes classifier. The Morisita-Horn index was used to measure how similar the thyroid and blood repertoires were. In TCRdb, the public reads were trimmed at Q25 with fastp and aligned with MiXCR, with productive beta chains retained. Under each unique CDR3 protein, matching rows form one entry showing the most common genes and DNA. V and J calls and clone size were set by TCRdb, not the authors. Here the sample has a few hundred thousand distinct CDR3 sequences; under 45% occur a single time. Of the sample, over 3.5% is held by the ten largest clones.

Patients with hyperthyroidism were aged 18 to 65 years, had been newly diagnosed, and had a disease duration of less than 2 months. Patients with other autoimmune diseases, uncontrolled infections, pregnancy or lactation were excluded. Diagnosis was based on clinical symptoms, serum thyroxine, TRAb, thyroid ultrasound and orbital computed tomography. Total RNA was extracted using Trizol reagent, and RNA quality was checked on an Agilent 2100 Bioanalyzer. This clonotype originated in an adult man with Graves' hyperthyroidism. The sample comprised peripheral blood or thyroid tissue (not recorded which). The chain couples TRBV29-1 to TRBJ2-5; 9 nucleotides in the junction match TRBD1. In nucleotides, the sequence is TGCAGCGTTGACACGCTAGGGGACAGGGCGGATTTGGAGACCCAGTACTTC. The resulting protein is CSVDTLGDRADLETQYF.